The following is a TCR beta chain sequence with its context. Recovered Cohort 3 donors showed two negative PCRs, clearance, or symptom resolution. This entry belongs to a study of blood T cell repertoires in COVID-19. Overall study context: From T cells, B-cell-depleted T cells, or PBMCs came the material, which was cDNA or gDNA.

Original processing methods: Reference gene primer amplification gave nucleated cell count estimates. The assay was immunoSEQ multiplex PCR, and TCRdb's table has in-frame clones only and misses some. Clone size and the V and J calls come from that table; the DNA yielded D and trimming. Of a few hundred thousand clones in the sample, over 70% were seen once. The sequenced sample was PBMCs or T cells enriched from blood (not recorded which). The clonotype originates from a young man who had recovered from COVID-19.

Here the CDR3 DNA reads TGTGCCACCAAACTAGCGGGGGAATACTACGAGCAGTACTTC. Translating gives CATKLAGEYYEQYF. This sequence joins TRBV28 and TRBJ2-7; the match to TRBD2 covers 11 bases. The CDR3 spans 14 residues. The V and J ends lost 10 bases and 3 bases, in that order; junction bases with no gene match: 8. Germline lookup yields CDR1 MDHEN and CDR2 SYDVKM.